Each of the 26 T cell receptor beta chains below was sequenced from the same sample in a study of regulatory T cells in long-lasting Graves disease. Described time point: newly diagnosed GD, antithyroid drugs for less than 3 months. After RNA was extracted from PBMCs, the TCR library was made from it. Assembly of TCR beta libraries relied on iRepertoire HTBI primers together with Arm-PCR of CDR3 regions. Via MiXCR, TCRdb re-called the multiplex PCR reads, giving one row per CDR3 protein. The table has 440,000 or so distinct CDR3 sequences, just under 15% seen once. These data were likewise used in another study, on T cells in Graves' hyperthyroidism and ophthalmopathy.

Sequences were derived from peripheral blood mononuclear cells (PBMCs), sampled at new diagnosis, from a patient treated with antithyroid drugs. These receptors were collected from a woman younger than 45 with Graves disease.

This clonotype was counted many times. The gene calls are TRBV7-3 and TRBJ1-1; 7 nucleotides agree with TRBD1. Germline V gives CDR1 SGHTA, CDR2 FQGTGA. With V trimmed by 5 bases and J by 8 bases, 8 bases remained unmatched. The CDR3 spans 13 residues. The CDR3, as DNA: TGTGCCAGCAGCGCACCTGGGACAGCAGAAGCTTTCTTT. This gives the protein CASSAPGTAEAFF.

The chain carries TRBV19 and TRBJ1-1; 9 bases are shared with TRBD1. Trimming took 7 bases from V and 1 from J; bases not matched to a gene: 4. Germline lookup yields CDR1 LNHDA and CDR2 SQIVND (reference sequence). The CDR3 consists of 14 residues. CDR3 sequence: CASKGGQGNTEAFF. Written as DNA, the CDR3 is TGTGCCAGTAAGGGGGGACAGGGGAACACTGAAGCTTTCTTT.

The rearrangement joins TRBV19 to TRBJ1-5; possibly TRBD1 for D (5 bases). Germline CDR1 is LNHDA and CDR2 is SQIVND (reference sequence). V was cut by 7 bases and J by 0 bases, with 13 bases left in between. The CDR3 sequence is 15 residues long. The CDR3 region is CASKPGLYSNQPQHF. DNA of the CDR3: TGTGCCAGTAAGCCAGGGTTGTATAGCAATCAGCCCCAGCATTTT.

The CDR3 region has the DNA TGCGCCAGCAGACGTGAATTTAGCGGGAGCCCCGGGGAGCTGTTTTTT. It is translated as CASRREFSGSPGELFF. The gene calls are TRBV10-2 and TRBJ2-2; 9 positions agree with TRBD2. V trimming: 6 bases; J trimming: 6 bases; junction bases outside the gene matches: 11. The CDR3 is 16 residues long. Per germline, CDR1 WSHSY and CDR2 SAAADI.

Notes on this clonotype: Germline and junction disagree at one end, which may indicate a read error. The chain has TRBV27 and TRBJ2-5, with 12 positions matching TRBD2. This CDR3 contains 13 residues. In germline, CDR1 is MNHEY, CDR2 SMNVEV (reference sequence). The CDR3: CASSSTTGTSGWF. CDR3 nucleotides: TGTGCCAGCAGTTCCACGACTGGGACTAGCGGGTGGTTC.

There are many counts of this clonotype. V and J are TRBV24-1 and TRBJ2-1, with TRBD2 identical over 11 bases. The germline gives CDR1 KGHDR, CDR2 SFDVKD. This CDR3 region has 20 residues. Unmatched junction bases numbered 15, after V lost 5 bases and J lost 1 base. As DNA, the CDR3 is TGTGCCACCAGTGCCCCGGCAGGGGTTGCTAGCGGGAGGTCCTACAATGAGCAGTTCTTC. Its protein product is CATSAPAGVASGRSYNEQFF.

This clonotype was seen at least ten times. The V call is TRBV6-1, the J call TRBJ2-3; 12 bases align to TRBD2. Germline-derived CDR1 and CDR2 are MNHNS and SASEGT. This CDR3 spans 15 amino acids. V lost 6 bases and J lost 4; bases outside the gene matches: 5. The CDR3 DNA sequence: TGTGCCAGCAGCAGACTAGCGGGAGTTCCAGATACGCAGTATTTT. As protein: CASSRLAGVPDTQYF.

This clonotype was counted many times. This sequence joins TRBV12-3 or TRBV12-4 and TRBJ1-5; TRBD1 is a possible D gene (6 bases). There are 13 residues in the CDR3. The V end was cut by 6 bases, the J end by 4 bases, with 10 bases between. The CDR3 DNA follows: TGTGCCAGCAGGCCTCAGGGGAATCAGCCCCAGCATTTT. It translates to CASRPQGNQPQHF.

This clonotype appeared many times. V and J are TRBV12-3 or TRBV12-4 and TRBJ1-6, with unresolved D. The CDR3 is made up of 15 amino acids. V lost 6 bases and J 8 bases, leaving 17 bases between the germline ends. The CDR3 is CASSPRGNTDSPLHF. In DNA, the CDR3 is TGTGCCAGCAGCCCAAGAGGGAATACGGATTCACCCCTCCACTTT.

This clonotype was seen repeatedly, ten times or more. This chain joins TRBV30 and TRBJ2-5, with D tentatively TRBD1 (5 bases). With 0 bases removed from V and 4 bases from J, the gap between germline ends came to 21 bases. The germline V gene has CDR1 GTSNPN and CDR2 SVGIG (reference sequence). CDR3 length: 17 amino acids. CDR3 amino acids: CAWSVGVWGFVGETQYF. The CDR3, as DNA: TGTGCCTGGAGTGTAGGGGTATGGGGCTTCGTCGGAGAGACCCAGTACTTC.

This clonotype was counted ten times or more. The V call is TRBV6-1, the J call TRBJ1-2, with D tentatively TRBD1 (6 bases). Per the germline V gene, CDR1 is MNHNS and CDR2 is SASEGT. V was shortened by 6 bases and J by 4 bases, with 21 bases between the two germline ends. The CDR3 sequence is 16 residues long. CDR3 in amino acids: CASRLSSGAQGYGYTF. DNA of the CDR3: TGTGCCAGCAGGCTTTCTTCGGGGGCGCAGGGCTATGGCTACACCTTC.

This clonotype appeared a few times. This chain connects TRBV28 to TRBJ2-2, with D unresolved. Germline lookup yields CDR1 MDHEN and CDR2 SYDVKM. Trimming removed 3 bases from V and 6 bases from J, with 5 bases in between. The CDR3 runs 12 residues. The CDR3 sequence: CASSFTAGELFF. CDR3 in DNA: TGTGCCAGCAGTTTTACGGCCGGGGAGCTGTTTTTT. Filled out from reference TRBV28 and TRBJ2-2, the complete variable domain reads DVKVTQSSRYLVKRTGEKVFLECVQDMDHENMFWYRQDPGLGLRLIYFSYDVKMKEKGDIPEGYSVSREKKERFSLILESASTNQTSMYLCASSFTAGELFFGEGSRLTVL.

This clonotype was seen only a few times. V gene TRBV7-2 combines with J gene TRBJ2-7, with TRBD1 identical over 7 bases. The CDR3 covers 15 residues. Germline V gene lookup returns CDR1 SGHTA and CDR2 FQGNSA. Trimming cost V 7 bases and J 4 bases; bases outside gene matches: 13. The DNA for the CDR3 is TGTGCCAGCATCCGGCTCCCGACAGGGAAATACGAGCAGTACTTC. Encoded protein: CASIRLPTGKYEQYF.

The CDR3 loop is CATSRDLTEETQYF. The DNA for the CDR3 is TGTGCCACCAGCAGAGATTTAACGGAAGAGACCCAGTACTTC. The rearrangement links TRBV15 to TRBJ2-5; the D is unclear. Germline V gene data show CDR1 as LNHNV and CDR2 as YYDKDF (reference sequence). Trimming took off 0 bases at V and 3 bases at J, with 8 bases between the two ends. The length of the CDR3 is 14 residues.

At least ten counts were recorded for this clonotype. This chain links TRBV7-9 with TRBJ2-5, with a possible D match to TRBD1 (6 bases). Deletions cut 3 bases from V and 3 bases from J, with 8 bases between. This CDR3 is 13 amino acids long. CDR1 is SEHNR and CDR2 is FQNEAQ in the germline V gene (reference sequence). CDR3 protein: CASSFHREETQYF. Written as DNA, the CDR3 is TGTGCCAGCAGCTTCCACAGGGAAGAGACCCAGTACTTC. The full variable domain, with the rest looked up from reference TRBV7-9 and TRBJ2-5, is DTGVSQNPRHKITKRGQNVTFRCDPISEHNRLYWYRQTLGQGPEFLTYFQNEAQLEKSRLLSDRFSAERPKGSFSTLEIQRTEQGDSAMYLCASSFHREETQYFGPGTRLLVL.

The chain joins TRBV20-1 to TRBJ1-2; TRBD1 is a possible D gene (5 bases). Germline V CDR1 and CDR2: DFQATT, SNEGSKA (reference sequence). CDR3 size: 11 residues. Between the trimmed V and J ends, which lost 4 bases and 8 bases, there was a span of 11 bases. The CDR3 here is CSANRLYGYTF. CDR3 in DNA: TGCAGTGCTAACAGGTTGTACGGCTACACCTTC.

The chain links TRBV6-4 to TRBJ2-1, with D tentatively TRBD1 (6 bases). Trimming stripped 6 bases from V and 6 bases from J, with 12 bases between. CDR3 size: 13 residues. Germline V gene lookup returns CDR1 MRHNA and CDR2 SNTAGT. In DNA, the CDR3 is TGTGCCAGCAGCAGGGACATCGCCAATGAGCAGTTCTTC. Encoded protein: CASSRDIANEQFF.

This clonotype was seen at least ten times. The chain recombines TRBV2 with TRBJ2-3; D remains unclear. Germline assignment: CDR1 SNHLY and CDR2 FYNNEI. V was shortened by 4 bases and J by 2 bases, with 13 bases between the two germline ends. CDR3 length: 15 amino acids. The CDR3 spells CASSVYPQDTDTQYF. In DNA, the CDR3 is TGTGCCAGCAGTGTATACCCTCAGGACACAGATACGCAGTATTTT.

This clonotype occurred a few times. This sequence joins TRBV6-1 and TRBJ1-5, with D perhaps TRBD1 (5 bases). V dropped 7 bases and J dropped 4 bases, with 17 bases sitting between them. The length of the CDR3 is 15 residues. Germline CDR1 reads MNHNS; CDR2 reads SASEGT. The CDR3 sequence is CASTRWGVDNQPQHF. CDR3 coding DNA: TGTGCCAGCACCCGATGGGGGGTGGATAATCAGCCCCAGCATTTT.

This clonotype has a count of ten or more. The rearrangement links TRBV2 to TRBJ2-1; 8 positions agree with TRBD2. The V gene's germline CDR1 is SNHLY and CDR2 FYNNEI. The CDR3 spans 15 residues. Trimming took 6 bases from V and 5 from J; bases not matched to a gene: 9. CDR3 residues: CASSTNGRGNNEQFF. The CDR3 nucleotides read TGTGCCAGCAGCACTAACGGGAGGGGAAACAATGAGCAGTTCTTC.

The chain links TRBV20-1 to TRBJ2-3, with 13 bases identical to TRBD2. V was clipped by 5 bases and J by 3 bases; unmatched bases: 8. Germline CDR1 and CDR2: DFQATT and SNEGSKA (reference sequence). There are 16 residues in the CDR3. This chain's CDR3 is CSARRTSGSGTDTQYF. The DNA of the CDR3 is TGCAGTGCTCGGCGGACTAGCGGGAGTGGGACAGATACGCAGTATTTT.

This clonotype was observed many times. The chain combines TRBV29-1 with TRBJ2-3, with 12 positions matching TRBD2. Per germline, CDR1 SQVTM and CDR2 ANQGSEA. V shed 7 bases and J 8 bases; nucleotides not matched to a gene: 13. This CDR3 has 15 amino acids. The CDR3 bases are TGCAGCGCCATGTGGCCTAGCGGGAGGGCCGGTACGCAGTATTTT. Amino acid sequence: CSAMWPSGRAGTQYF.

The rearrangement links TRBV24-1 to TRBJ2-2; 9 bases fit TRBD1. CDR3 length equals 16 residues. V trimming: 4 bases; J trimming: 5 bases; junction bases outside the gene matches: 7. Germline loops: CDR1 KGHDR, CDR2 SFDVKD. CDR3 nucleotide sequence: TGTGCCACCAGTGACAATCGACAGGGGGTGACCGGGGAGCTGTTTTTT. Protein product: CATSDNRQGVTGELFF.

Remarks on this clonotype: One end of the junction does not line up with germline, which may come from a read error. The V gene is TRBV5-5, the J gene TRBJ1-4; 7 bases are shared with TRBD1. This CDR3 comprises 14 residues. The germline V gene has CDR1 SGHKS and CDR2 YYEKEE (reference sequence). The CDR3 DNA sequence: TGCGCCAGCAGCGCCGGGACAGCGAATGAAAAACTGTTTTTT. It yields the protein CASSAGTANEKLFF.

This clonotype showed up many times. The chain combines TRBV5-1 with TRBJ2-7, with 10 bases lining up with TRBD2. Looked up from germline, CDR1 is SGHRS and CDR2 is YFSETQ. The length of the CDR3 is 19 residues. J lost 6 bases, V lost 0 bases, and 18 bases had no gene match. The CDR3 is CASSLVTGLATHRQGEQYF. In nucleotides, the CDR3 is TGCGCCAGCAGCTTGGTTACGGGACTAGCGACCCACCGGCAGGGCGAGCAGTACTTC. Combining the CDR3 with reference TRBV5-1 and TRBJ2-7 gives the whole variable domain KAGVTQTPRYLIKTRGQQVTLSCSPISGHRSVSWYQQTPGQGLQFLFEYFSETQRNKGNFPGRFSGRQFSNSRSEMNVSTLELGDSALYLCASSLVTGLATHRQGEQYFGPGTRLTVT.

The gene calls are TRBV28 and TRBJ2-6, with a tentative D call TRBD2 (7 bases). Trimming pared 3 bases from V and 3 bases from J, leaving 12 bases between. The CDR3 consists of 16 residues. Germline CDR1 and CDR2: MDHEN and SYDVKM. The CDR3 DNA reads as TGTGCCAGCAGTTTCTACGGGGGGCATGGGGCCAACGTCCTGACTTTC. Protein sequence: CASSFYGGHGANVLTF.